The 23 T cell receptor beta chains presented below share a single source sample, sequenced in a study of post-analysis software for immune sequencing data. Regarding the study as a whole: Patients carried several TRBV segments more frequently than controls did, and TRBV5-6, TRBV5-1 and TRBV20-1 were among them.

Which antigens these TCRs recognize remains unknown. TCR beta cDNA libraries included unique molecular identifiers. TCRdb analysed the PCR reads with MiXCR anew, one entry per CDR3 protein. The profile shows about 430,000 distinct CDR3 sequences, about 39% of them singletons. The specimen was blood. All receptors derive from a girl aged 2 to 10 with multiple sclerosis.

The rearrangement uses TRBV20-1 and TRBJ2-3; 10 nucleotides line up with TRBD2. After removal of 1 base from V and 6 bases from J, the junction contained 13 bases not matched to a gene. This CDR3 contains 17 residues. Germline CDR1 is DFQATT and CDR2 is SNEGSKA (reference sequence). The CDR3 is CSARGVYLAGESDTQYF. The CDR3 DNA follows: TGCAGTGCTAGAGGGGTATACCTAGCGGGAGAAAGTGATACGCAGTATTTT.

The rearrangement joins TRBV7-9 to TRBJ1-5; D not certain. V dropped 2 bases and J dropped 0 bases, with 5 bases sitting between them. CDR3 length equals 14 residues. The germline gives CDR1 SEHNR, CDR2 FQNEAQ (reference sequence). In DNA form, the CDR3 reads TGTGCCAGCAGCTTACAGACTAGCAATCAGCCCCAGCATTTT. Its translation is CASSLQTSNQPQHF.

The chain links TRBV7-3 to TRBJ2-1, with D possibly matching TRBD1 (6 bases). With 0 bases removed from V and 1 base from J, the gap between germline ends came to 16 bases. Looked up from germline, CDR1 is SGHTA and CDR2 is FQGTGA. The CDR3 covers 18 residues. Here the CDR3 DNA reads TGTGCCAGCAGCTTAACCCCACCAGGACAGTTTTCCTACAATGAGCAGTTCTTC. Its protein is CASSLTPPGQFSYNEQFF.

This sequence joins TRBV29-1 and TRBJ2-1; weak D call: TRBD2 (5 bases). Trimming left V 3 bases short and J 8 bases short, with 20 bases between. The length of the CDR3 is 15 residues. Germline CDR1 SQVTM, CDR2 ANQGSEA. CDR3 nucleotides: TGCAGCGTTGACAGCAGGTCGGGGTTTTCGGATGAGCAGTTCTTC. Translating gives CSVDSRSGFSDEQFF.

Only a few counts were recorded for this clonotype. The DNA for the CDR3 is TGCAGTGCCACCGGGTCACCTAACAGGGCGGTCTCACCCCTCCACTTT. It is translated as CSATGSPNRAVSPLHF. This chain links TRBV20-1 with TRBJ1-6, with a weak D call TRBD1 (6 bases). This CDR3 contains 16 residues. Trimming cost V 6 bases and J 10 bases, with 25 bases left between them. CDR1 DFQATT and CDR2 SNEGSKA come from the germline V gene (reference sequence).

The chain links TRBV7-3 to TRBJ1-2, with D perhaps matching TRBD1 (5 bases). Per germline, CDR1 SGHTA and CDR2 FQGTGA. V was trimmed by 0 bases and J by 6 bases, leaving 14 bases between them. This CDR3 region has 15 residues. CDR3 DNA: TGTGCCAGCAGCTTAACGGTGGGGGGAGGAAATGGCTACACCTTC. This translates into CASSLTVGGGNGYTF.

This clonotype was counted many times. The V gene is TRBV29-1, the J gene TRBJ2-5; the match to TRBD2 covers 12 bases. The germline CDR1 and CDR2 sequences are SQVTM and ANQGSEA. The CDR3 has 15 residues. V lost 1 base and J lost 6; bases outside the gene matches: 6. The DNA for the CDR3 is TGCAGCGTTGAAGCGTCTAGCGGGGGGGCCCAGACCCAGTACTTC. This encodes CSVEASSGGAQTQYF.

Points on this clonotype: One end of the junction varies from germline; a read error may be responsible. The chain couples TRBV25-1 to TRBJ2-1; D is uncertain. From germline, CDR1 is MGHDK and CDR2 SYGVNS. The CDR3 runs to 11 residues. As DNA, the CDR3 is TGTGCCAGCAGTGCCCGGAATGAGCGGTTCTTC. This sequence encodes CASSARNERFF.

The chain recombines TRBV20-1 with TRBJ1-2, with 7 bases lining up with TRBD1. The V gene's germline CDR1 is DFQATT and CDR2 SNEGSKA (reference sequence). V trimming: 6 bases; J trimming: 4 bases; junction bases outside the gene matches: 11. The CDR3 consists of 14 residues. Written as DNA, the CDR3 is TGCAGTGCCAGGCCGGGTCAGGGGGTCTATGGCTACACCTTC. Protein sequence: CSARPGQGVYGYTF.

This clonotype occurred once. This chain connects TRBV14 to TRBJ1-1; possibly TRBD1 for D (5 bases). Trimming cost V 4 bases and J 1 base, with 28 bases left between them. This CDR3 contains 20 residues. CDR1 and CDR2 from the germline V gene are SGHDN and FVKESK. This CDR3 reads CASSPPIIISDTQGNTEAFF. The CDR3 coding sequence is TGTGCCAGCAGCCCTCCAATTATAATATCGGACACCCAAGGGAACACTGAAGCTTTCTTT.

V is TRBV20-1 and J is TRBJ1-5; no clear D gene. Per germline, CDR1 DFQATT and CDR2 SNEGSKA (reference sequence). The V gene lost 6 bases and the J gene lost 13 bases, with 16 bases spanning the gap. CDR3 length equals 11 residues. The CDR3 nucleotides read TGCAGTGCACCCAGAGCGGCAGAGCAGCATTTT. Translation: CSAPRAAEQHF.

This chain uses TRBV10-1 with TRBJ1-2; possibly TRBD1 for D (6 bases). Germline assignment: CDR1 WNHNN and CDR2 SYGVQD (reference sequence). The CDR3 consists of 14 residues. V lost 3 bases and J 4 bases, leaving 12 bases between the germline ends. The CDR3 spells CASSERGHIYGYTF. CDR3 coding DNA: TGCGCCAGCAGTGAAAGGGGACACATCTATGGCTACACCTTC.

This chain links TRBV7-2 with TRBJ2-7, with D perhaps assigned TRBD1 or TRBD2 (5 bases each). The length of the CDR3 is 15 residues. Germline V gene data show CDR1 as SGHTA and CDR2 as FQGNSA. V dropped 0 bases and J dropped 1 base, with 10 bases sitting between them. CDR3 sequence reads: CASSLAGPLSYEQYF. The CDR3 nucleotides are TGTGCCAGCAGCTTAGCGGGACCCCTTTCCTACGAGCAGTACTTC.

This rearrangement joins TRBV6-5 to TRBJ1-1; D remains ambiguous. V dropped 6 bases and J dropped 6 bases, with 17 bases sitting between them. In germline, CDR1 is MNHEY, CDR2 SVGAGI. CDR3 length: 14 amino acids. The DNA of the CDR3 is TGTGCCAGCAGGGTACACGGGAGGAGGGCTGAAGCTTTCTTT. This codes for CASRVHGRRAEAFF.

The CDR3 nucleotides read TGTGCCAGCAGCAGCAGGGAGACTAACTATGGCTACACCTTC. This gives the protein CASSSRETNYGYTF. The chain carries TRBV7-8 and TRBJ1-2; TRBD1 is a possible D gene (5 bases). Deletions cut 5 bases from V and 0 bases from J, with 10 bases between. The CDR3 contains 14 residues. Germline loops: CDR1 SGHVS, CDR2 FQNEAQ.

The chain has TRBV19 and TRBJ1-4, with a tentative D call TRBD1 (5 bases). CDR3 size: 14 residues. Trimming took off 7 bases at V and 4 bases at J, with 13 bases between the two ends. Per the germline V gene, CDR1 is LNHDA and CDR2 is SQIVND (reference sequence). The DNA of the CDR3 is TGTGCCAGTAAATTGGGGCAGAGTAATGAAAAACTGTTTTTT. It specifies CASKLGQSNEKLFF.

V is TRBV12-3 or TRBV12-4 and J is TRBJ2-6, with 7 bases that match TRBD1. The CDR3 spans 16 residues. V was clipped by 5 bases and J by 2 bases; unmatched bases: 6. CDR3 protein: CASSPKQGPGANVLTF. The CDR3 DNA follows: TGTGCCAGCAGTCCCAAACAGGGGCCTGGGGCCAACGTCCTGACTTTC.

The table lists this clonotype with many counts. V is TRBV9 and J is TRBJ2-3, with D maybe TRBD2 (6 bases). This CDR3 contains 16 residues. Trimming shortened V by 3 bases and J by 0 bases, and 14 bases separated the two germline ends. CDR1 is SGDLS, CDR2 YYNGEE, per germline. The CDR3 bases are TGTGCCAGCAGCGCCGCGGCGCGGGGTAGCACAGATACGCAGTATTTT. It codes for CASSAAARGSTDTQYF.

The chain recombines TRBV20-1 with TRBJ2-1; 12 nucleotides match TRBD2. The V and J ends lost 7 bases and 6 bases, in that order; junction bases with no gene match: 7. The CDR3 loop spans 14 amino acids. Germline V gives CDR1 DFQATT, CDR2 SNEGSKA (reference sequence). The CDR3 DNA reads TGCAGTGTTCAGACTAGCGGGAGAATCAATGAGCAGTTCTTC. The encoded protein is CSVQTSGRINEQFF.

This clonotype was observed once. The chain carries TRBV10-3 and TRBJ1-5; the D gene is possibly TRBD1 (5 bases). Trimming pared 2 bases from V and 0 bases from J, leaving 14 bases between. The CDR3 runs 17 residues. Per the germline V gene, CDR1 is ENHRY and CDR2 is SYGVKD. DNA for the CDR3: TGTGCCATCAGTGAGGGAGACAGTTATTATAGCAATCAGCCCCAGCATTTT. This sequence encodes CAISEGDSYYSNQPQHF.

This chain uses TRBV28 with TRBJ2-1; 7 bases fit TRBD1. CDR3 size: 15 residues. Losses at the gene ends were 6 bases for V and 2 bases for J; bases not matched to a gene: 7. The germline CDR1 and CDR2 sequences are MDHEN and SYDVKM. The CDR3 region has the DNA TGTGCCAGCAGCCTCTTGGGACAGCCCTACAATGAGCAGTTCTTC. Its translation is CASSLLGQPYNEQFF.

The chain carries TRBV19 and TRBJ2-6, with 10 bases lining up with TRBD2. V was clipped by 7 bases and J by 6 bases; unmatched bases: 9. The CDR3 runs to 16 residues. The germline CDR1 and CDR2 sequences are LNHDA and SQIVND (reference sequence). The CDR3 protein is CASTKRGGWVANVLTF. CDR3 nucleotide sequence: TGTGCCAGTACAAAGCGGGGGGGCTGGGTGGCCAACGTCCTGACTTTC.

This clonotype was counted only a few times. The genes are TRBV6-6 and TRBJ1-1; TRBD1 matches at 7 bases. The CDR3 consists of 15 residues. CDR1 is MNHNY and CDR2 is SVGAGI in the germline V gene (reference sequence). V was clipped by 0 bases and J by 3 bases; unmatched bases: 4. This CDR3 is CASSYSKGAYTEAFF. Written as DNA, the CDR3 is TGTGCCAGCAGTTACTCGAAGGGGGCGTACACTGAAGCTTTCTTT.